This T cell receptor beta chain appears in the sequencing data of a study of T cells in Graves' hyperthyroidism and ophthalmopathy. CDR1 and CDR2 (germline): KGHDR, SFDVKD. The CDR3 sequence is 16 residues long. With regard to this clonotype: The germline gene is not matched at one end of the junction; a read error may be the cause.

The TCR beta CDR3 regions underwent amplification using RNA transcripts as the source. The TCR CDR3 was amplified in a first-round RT-PCR using the HTBI primer set. Each CDR3 protein is one row after TCRdb ran MiXCR on the multiplex PCR reads. In the table there are under 40,000 distinct CDR3 sequences, about 50% of which are singletons. This receptor was taken from a woman aged 50 to 65 with Graves' hyperthyroidism that later progressed to Graves' ophthalmopathy. The V gene is TRBV24-1, the J gene TRBJ1-4, with a tentative D call TRBD1 (6 bases). The specimen sequenced was blood. DNA for the CDR3: TGTGCCACCAGTGATCTAAACAGGGCCCCTAATGAAAAACTGTTCTTT. Amino acids: CATSDLNRAPNEKLFF.